The T cell receptor beta chain described here comes from a study of blood T cell repertoires in COVID-19. Background on the study: PBMCs, B-cell-depleted T cells, or T cells provided the cDNA or gDNA that made up the material.

The protocol was immunoSEQ multiplex PCR, while the TCRdb copy is restricted to in-frame clones and leaves out a portion. The repertoire holds fewer than 200,000 clones, over 65% seen once, with approximately 8% in the top ten. The CDR3 sequence is 13 residues long. Trimming removed 7 bases at V and 4 bases at J, with 13 bases between. Germline V gene sequence: CDR1 SGHTA, CDR2 FQGNSA. V usage is TRBV7-2 and J usage is TRBJ1-2; maybe TRBD1 (5 bases). Source material: peripheral blood. The clonotype comes from a man between 60 and 70 years old with acute or convalescent COVID-19. The CDR3 region has the DNA TGTGCCAGCACCATTTTGGGACTCTATGGCTACACCTTC. This sequence encodes CASTILGLYGYTF.